The source of this TCR beta chain is a study of regulatory T cells in long-lasting Graves disease. Study-wide results and caveats: New patients shared fewer public clonotypes (around 970) than persistent patients did (more than 2,500). Persistent disease showed a preference for TRBV28, TRBJ1-2 and TRBJ2-5.

Regarding time point: persistent/refractory GD, antithyroid drugs over 5 years with positive TRAb. PBMC RNA served as the TCR library source. One endocrinology department in Xi'an, China, was where patients came from. This clonotype was detected a few times. Its antigen is still unknown. From germline, CDR1 is MNHEY and CDR2 SVGAGI. The V gene lost 2 bases and the J gene lost 5 bases, with 27 bases spanning the gap. The CDR3 has 19 amino acids. Assembly of TCR beta libraries relied on iRepertoire HTBI primers together with Arm-PCR of CDR3 regions. Each CDR3 protein gets one entry after TCRdb re-called the multiplex PCR reads with MiXCR. The table records about 310,000 distinct CDR3 sequences, 22% of them present only once.

This clonotype was obtained from a female donor with Graves disease. V gene TRBV6-5 combines with J gene TRBJ1-2; the D gene is possibly TRBD1 (6 bases). Here the sequenced sample was peripheral blood mononuclear cells (PBMCs), taken when the disease was refractory, from a patient treated with antithyroid drugs. CDR3 bases: TGTGCCAGCAGTTACCGGGTTCGTACAGGGAACGTATTCCCGTATGGCTACACCTTC. This sequence encodes CASSYRVRTGNVFPYGYTF.